The sequence of this T cell receptor (beta chain) was determined in a study of T cell changes during pregnancy in multiple sclerosis (dated by TCRdb to the late 2010s). With regard to the full study: In women with multiple sclerosis, the researchers looked at how the T cell repertoire shifted as pregnancy progressed.

The library was produced with the immunoSEQ multiplex PCR assay. The table was pulled from immuneACCESS by TCRdb, which kept in-frame rearrangements only. Such tables lose some clones; where checked, under half of the loss comes from unresolved V genes, and the rest has no known cause. Present in this sample are some 48,000 clones, 95% of which were seen just once. The leading ten clones occupy 5.9% of the sample. Germline trimming: 6 bases from V, 6 bases from J; junction bases outside gene matches: 13. From cysteine to phenylalanine, the CDR3 is 16 amino acids long. Kept here is only the CDR3 DNA, which spans 48 bases and is read in frame from base 1. CDR1 and CDR2 are read off the germline V gene as ENHRY and SYGVKD. This clone showed up just once. Its antigen remains undetermined. Base-call qualities are not available, and no considerably larger clone is one nucleotide away.

The clonotype comes from a female donor with multiple sclerosis, enrolled in a pregnancy study. The chain was built from TRBV10-3 and TRBJ2-2, and 7 bases in between align with TRBD1. Sample: CD8+ T cells from peripheral blood mononuclear cells, taken in the first trimester of pregnancy. This receptor has the CDR3 CAISSPGTVHPGELFF. The sequenced DNA is TGTGCCATCAGCTCCCCCGGGACAGTCCACCCCGGGGAGCTGTTTTTT.